The text below deals with one T cell receptor beta chain. The target of this receptor is not known. The sample holds no much larger clone one base away, and base qualities are not on file. The CDR3 runs 12 residues from the cysteine to the phenylalanine. The DNA shown is the 36-base CDR3, in frame from base 1. CDR1 and CDR2 are drawn from the germline V gene: KGHDR, SFDVKD. V is clipped by 4 bases and J by 10 bases, and the sequence between their germline boundaries is 10 bases long. Collaborating institutions collected whole blood in K2EDTA tubes following their own protocols. Collaborator samples were shipped for TCRbeta analysis as frozen whole blood, isolated PBMCs, or DNA extracted from either sample type. This sample is drawn from a study of blood T cell repertoires in COVID-19 (dated by TCRdb to 2018 to 2020). The study in broad terms: Samples from collaborators originated in the United States, Italy and Spain and spanned both the acute and convalescent phases of COVID-19. The material from the prospective study consisted of cDNA or gDNA derived from T cells, B-cell-depleted T cells, or PBMCs. The dataset comprised deeply sampled blood TCRbeta repertoires from subjects exposed to, actively infected with, or recovered from COVID-19. The repertoires were released in a freely available public database intended as a resource for research on the immune response to SARS-CoV-2. Samples were obtained from the ongoing ImmuneRACE study (first 160 participants) and from roughly 1,300 subjects provided by 6 global collaborators. Sample metadata almost always included a de-identified subject ID, COVID-19 status, age in years and sex. Where available, HLA class I and class II types were obtained from metadata supplied by the sample provider rather than from assay-based typing.

Findings and caveats that apply to the study as a whole: How much clinical and demographic metadata was included differed by source and by participant, and the metadata was provided uncurated.

TCRbeta CDR3 regions were amplified from genomic DNA by means of the immunoSEQ Assay, a bias-controlled multiplex PCR. The paper's processing steps were these. The number of nucleated cells in each sample was estimated by amplification of reference gene primers within the assay. To quantify the absolute abundance of each unique TCRbeta CDR3 rearrangement, sequence reads were collapsed and filtered. For each sample, productive Simpson clonality was calculated as the square root of Simpson's diversity index across productive rearrangements. TCRdb re-hosts the immuneACCESS table, in-frame sequences only. Its copies lack some clones; in the studies checked, an unresolved V gene accounts for under half of them, and the cause for the rest is not known. That table gives V, J and clone size, and the DNA gave D and trimming. Across this sample there are 130,000 to 150,000 clones, with 65% to 85% seen only once. The ten largest make up approximately 2% of the sample.

The chain is encoded by TRBV24-1 joined to TRBJ2-4; D gene: possibly TRBD1, on 7 matching bases. Sample: peripheral blood. The clonotype comes from a woman in her fifties or sixties with acute or convalescent COVID-19. In nucleotide form, the sequence is TGTGCCACCAGTGAGGCGGGACAGATTCAGTACTTC. This gives the protein CATSEAGQIQYF.